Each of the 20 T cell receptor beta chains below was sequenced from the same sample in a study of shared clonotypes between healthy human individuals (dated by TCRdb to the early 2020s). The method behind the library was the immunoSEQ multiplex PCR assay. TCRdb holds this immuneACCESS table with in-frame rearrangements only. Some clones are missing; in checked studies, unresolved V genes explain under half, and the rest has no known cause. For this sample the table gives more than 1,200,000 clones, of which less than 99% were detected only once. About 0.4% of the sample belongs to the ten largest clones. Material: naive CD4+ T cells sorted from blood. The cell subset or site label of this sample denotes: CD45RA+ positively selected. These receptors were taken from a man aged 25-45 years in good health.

CDR3 region: CASSKLRPGSGADTQYF. CDR3 DNA sequence: TGTGCCAGCAGTAAGCTCCGGCCAGGGAGTGGGGCAGATACGCAGTATTTT. V is TRBV27 and J is TRBJ2-3; possibly TRBD1 or TRBD2 for D (5 bases each). The CDR3 consists of 17 residues. Germline loops: CDR1 MNHEY, CDR2 SMNVEV (reference sequence). V lost 5 bases and J 4 bases, leaving 22 bases between the germline ends.

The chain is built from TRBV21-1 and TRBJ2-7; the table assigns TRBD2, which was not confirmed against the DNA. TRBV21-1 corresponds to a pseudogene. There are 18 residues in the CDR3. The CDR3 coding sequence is TGTGCCAGCAGCAAAGAAGGGGATACTAGCGGACCCTCCTACGAGCAGTACTTC. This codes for CASSKEGDTSGPSYEQYF.

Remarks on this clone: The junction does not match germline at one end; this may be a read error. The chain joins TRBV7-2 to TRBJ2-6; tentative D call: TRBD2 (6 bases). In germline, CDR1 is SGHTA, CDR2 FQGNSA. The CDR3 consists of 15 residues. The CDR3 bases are TGTGCCGGCAGGTTGGGGGGCTCTGGGGCCAACGTCCTGACTTTC. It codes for CAGRLGGSGANVLTF.

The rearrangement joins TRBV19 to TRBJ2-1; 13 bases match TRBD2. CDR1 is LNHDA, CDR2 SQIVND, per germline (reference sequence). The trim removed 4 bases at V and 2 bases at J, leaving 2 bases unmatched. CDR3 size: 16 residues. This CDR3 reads CASSRTSGRAYNEQFF. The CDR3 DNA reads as TGTGCCAGTAGTAGGACTAGCGGGAGAGCCTACAATGAGCAGTTCTTC.

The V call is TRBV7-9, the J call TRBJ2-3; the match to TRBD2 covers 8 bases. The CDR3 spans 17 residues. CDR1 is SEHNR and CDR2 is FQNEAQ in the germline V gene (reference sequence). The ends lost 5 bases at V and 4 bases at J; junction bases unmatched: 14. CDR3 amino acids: CASSPPGGGPWADTQYF. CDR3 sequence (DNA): TGTGCCAGCAGCCCACCGGGGGGGGGCCCTTGGGCAGATACGCAGTATTTT.

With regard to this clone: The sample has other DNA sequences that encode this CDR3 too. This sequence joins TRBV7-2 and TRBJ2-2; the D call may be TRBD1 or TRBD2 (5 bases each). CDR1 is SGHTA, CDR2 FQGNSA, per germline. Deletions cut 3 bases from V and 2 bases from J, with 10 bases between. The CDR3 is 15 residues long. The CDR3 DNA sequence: TGTGCCAGCAGCTTCTCCGGGACCAACACCGGGGAGCTGTTTTTT. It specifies CASSFSGTNTGELFF.

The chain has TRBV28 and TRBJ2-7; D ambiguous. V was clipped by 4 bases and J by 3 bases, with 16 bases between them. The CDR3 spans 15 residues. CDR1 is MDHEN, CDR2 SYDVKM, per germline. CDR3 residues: CASSSPGQANYEQYF. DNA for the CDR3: TGTGCCAGCAGTTCGCCCGGTCAGGCCAACTACGAGCAGTACTTC.

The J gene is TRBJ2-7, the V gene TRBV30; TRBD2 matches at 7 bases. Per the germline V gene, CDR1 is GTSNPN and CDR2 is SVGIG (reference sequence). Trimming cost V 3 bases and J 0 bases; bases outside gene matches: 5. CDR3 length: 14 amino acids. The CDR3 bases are TGTGCCTGGAGGAGAGCGGGGATCTCCTACGAGCAGTACTTC. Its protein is CAWRRAGISYEQYF.

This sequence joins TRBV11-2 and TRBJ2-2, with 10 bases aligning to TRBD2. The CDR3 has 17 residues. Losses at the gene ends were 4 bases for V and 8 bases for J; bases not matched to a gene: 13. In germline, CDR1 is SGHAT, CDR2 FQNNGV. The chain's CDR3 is CASSSGVASGRRGELFF. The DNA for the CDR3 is TGTGCCAGCAGCTCAGGGGTTGCTAGCGGGAGACGAGGGGAGCTGTTTTTT.

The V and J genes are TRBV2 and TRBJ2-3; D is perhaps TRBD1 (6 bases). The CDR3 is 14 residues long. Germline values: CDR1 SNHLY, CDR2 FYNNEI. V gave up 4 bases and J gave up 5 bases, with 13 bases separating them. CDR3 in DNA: TGTGCCAGCAGTGTTGGGACAAATTTAGATACGCAGTATTTT. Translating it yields CASSVGTNLDTQYF.

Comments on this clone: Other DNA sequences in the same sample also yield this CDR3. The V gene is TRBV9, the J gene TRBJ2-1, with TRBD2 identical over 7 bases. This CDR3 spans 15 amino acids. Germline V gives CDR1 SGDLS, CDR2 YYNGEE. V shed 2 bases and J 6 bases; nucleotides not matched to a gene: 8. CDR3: CASSVVAGVGNEQFF. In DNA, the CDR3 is TGTGCCAGCAGCGTCGTTGCGGGAGTGGGCAATGAGCAGTTCTTC.

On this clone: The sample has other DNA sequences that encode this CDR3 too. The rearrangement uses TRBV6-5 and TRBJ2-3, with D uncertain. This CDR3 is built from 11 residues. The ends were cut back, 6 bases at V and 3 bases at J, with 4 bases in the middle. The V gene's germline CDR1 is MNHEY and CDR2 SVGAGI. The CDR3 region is CASRKTDTQYF. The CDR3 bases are TGTGCCAGCAGGAAAACAGATACGCAGTATTTT.

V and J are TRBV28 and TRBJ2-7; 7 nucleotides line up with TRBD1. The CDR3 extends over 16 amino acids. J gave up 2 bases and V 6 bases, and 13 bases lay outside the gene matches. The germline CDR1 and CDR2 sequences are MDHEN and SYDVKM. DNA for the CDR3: TGTGCCAGCAGCCTAATCACAGGGGTCAATACCTACGAGCAGTACTTC. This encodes CASSLITGVNTYEQYF.

The CDR3 DNA follows: TGTGCCAGCAGTTTTGCTGGATCCTACGAGCAGTACTTC. As protein: CASSFAGSYEQYF. The chain is built from TRBV27 and TRBJ2-7; D not resolved. The CDR3 contains 13 residues. The germline V gene has CDR1 MNHEY and CDR2 SMNVEV (reference sequence). V gave up 3 bases and J gave up 1 base, with 7 bases separating them.

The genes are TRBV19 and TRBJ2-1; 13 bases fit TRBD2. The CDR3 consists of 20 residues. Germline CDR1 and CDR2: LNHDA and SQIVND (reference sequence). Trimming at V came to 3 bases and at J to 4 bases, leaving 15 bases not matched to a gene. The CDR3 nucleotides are TGTGCCAGTAGTATCAGGGGGTGGACTAGCGGGAGATCAGGGTACAATGAGCAGTTCTTC. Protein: CASSIRGWTSGRSGYNEQFF.

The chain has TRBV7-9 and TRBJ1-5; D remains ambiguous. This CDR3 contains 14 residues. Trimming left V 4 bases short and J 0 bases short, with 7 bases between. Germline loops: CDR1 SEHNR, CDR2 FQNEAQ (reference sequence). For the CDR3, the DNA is TGTGCCAGCAGCTCAGCTTATAGCAATCAGCCCCAGCATTTT. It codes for CASSSAYSNQPQHF.

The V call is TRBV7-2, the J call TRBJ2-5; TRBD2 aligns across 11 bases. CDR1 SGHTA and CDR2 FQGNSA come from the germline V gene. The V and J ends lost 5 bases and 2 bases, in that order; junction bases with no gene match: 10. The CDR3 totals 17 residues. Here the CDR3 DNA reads TGTGCCAGCAGCCTCCTAGCGGGAGGAAGGGGTCAAGAGACCCAGTACTTC. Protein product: CASSLLAGGRGQETQYF.

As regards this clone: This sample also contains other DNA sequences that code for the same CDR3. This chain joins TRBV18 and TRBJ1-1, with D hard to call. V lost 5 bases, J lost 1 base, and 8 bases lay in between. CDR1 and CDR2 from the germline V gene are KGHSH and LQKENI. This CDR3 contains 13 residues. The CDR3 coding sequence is TGTGCCAGCTCAGAGGGAGGGAACACTGAAGCTTTCTTT. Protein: CASSEGGNTEAFF.

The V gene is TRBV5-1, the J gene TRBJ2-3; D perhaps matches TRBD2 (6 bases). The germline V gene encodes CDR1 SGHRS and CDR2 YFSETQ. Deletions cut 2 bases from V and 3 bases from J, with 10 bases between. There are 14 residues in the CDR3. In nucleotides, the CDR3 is TGCGCCAGCAGCTTATGGGGGAGGACAGATACGCAGTATTTT. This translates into CASSLWGRTDTQYF.

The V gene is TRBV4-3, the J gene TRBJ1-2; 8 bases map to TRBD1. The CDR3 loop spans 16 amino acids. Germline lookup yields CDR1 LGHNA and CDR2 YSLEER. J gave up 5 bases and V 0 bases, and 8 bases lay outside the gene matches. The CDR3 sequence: CASSQDLQGALYGYTF. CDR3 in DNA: TGCGCCAGCAGCCAAGATCTTCAGGGGGCCCTTTATGGCTACACCTTC.